This entry features one TCR beta chain sequence. Its antigen is undetermined. The CDR3 sequence is 15 residues long. Looked up from germline, CDR1 is SEHNR and CDR2 is FQNEAQ (reference sequence). The method, 5' RACE with UMI labels, was used to prepare the TRB cDNA libraries. From the 5' RACE reads, TCRdb lists one entry per CDR3 protein and no DNA. The sample totals about 120,000 distinct CDR3 sequences; its top ten clones hold about 0.35%. Sorts that each held 280,000 or so cells were run in triplicate for every CD8+ T cell subset. The data originate from a study of CXCR3-negative and CXCR3-positive naive CD8 T cells. Regarding the study as a whole: CXCR3-expressing naive cells carried TRB CDR3s more hydrophobic than those of CXCR3-negative naive cells.

The TCR sequence derives from a human donor in good health. Some clones in this sample may be carry-over from other donors' samples. The sequencing sample was made of naive CXCR3+ CD8+ T cells from blood. The sample's subset: CD45RO-CCR7+CD27+CD95- naive CD8+ T cells expressing CXCR3 (TNR3+). V and J are TRBV7-9 and TRBJ2-7; the D call of TRBD1 rests on TCRdb alone, since no DNA is present to check it. CDR3 in amino acids: CASSSPGQGAYEQYF.